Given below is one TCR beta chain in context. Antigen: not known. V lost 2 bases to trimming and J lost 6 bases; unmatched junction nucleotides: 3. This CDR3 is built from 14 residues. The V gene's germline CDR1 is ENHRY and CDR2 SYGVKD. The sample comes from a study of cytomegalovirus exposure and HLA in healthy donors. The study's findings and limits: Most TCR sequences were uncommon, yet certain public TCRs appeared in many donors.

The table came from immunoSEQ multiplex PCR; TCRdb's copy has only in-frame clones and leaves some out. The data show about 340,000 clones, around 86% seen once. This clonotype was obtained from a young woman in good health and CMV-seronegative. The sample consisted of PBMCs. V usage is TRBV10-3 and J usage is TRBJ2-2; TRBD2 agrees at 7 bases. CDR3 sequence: CAISEREVAGELFF. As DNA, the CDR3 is TGTGCCATCAGTGAGCGGGAGGTGGCCGGGGAGCTGTTTTTT.